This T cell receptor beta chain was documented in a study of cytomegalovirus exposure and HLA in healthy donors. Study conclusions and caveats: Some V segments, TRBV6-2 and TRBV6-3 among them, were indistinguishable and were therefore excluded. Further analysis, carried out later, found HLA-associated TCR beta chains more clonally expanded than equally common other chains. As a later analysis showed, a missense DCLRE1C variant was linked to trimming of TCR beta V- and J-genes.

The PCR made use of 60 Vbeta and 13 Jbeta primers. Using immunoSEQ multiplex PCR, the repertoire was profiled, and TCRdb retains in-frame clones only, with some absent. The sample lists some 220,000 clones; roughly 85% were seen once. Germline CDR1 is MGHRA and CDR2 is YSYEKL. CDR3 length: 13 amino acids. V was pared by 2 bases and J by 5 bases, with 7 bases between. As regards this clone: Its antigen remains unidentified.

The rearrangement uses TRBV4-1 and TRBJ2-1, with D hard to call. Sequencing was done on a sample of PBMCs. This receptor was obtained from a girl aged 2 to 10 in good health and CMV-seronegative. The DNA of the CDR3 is TGCGCCAGCAGCCAACGACAAGACAATGAGCAGTTCTTC. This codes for CASSQRQDNEQFF.